The rows below give T cell receptor beta chains drawn from one sample of a study of blood T cell repertoires in COVID-19. Using immunoSEQ multiplex PCR, the repertoire was profiled, and TCRdb retains in-frame clones only, with some absent. The table shows over 90,000 clones, with 88% occurring only once. Source material: peripheral blood. The receptors here all came from a human donor in a cohort sampled during active COVID-19. Both conserved end residues are part of each CDR3. A D gene is named only where the DNA matches it firmly. Size is omitted from some rows. Given values are once, few, many or a class for expanded clones.

j_call,v_call,d_call,clone_size,cdr3_nt,cdr3_aa
TRBJ1-5,TRBV6-2/TRBV6-3,NA,NA,TGTGCCAGCAGTTACCTGGGGGGTTACAATCAGCCCCAGCATTTT,CASSYLGGYNQPQHF
TRBJ2-1,TRBV5-4,NA,NA,TGTGCCAGCAGCTTGGTGGTGCGGGGCTCGGAGCAGTTCTTC,CASSLVVRGSEQFF
TRBJ1-1,TRBV29-1,TRBD1,NA,TGCAGCGGAGGACAGGTGAACACTGAAGCTTTCTTT,CSGGQVNTEAFF
TRBJ1-5,TRBV6-2/TRBV6-3,NA,NA,TGTGCCAGCAGTTACGTCTCTAGCAATCAGCCCCAGCATTTT,CASSYVSSNQPQHF
TRBJ2-3,TRBV7-8,TRBD2,NA,TGTGCCAGCAGCTTATCAGCGGGAGGGGGCACAGATACGCAGTATTTT,CASSLSAGGGTDTQYF
TRBJ1-1,TRBV6-5,NA,NA,TGTGCCAGCACCCACGGGAGAAGGACTGAAGCTTTCTTT,CASTHGRRTEAFF
TRBJ2-1,TRBV18,NA,once,TGTGCCAGCTCACCACAGGCGGGGCAGGGAGATGAGCAGTTCTTC,CASSPQAGQGDEQFF
TRBJ1-2,TRBV7-6,NA,NA,TGTGCCAGCAGTCAGGGGAGCAACTATGGCTACACCTTC,CASSQGSNYGYTF
TRBJ1-1,TRBV18,NA,NA,TGTGCCAGCTCACCCCAGGGCCCCGACACTGAAGCTTTCTTT,CASSPQGPDTEAFF
TRBJ2-3,TRBV10-2,NA,NA,TGCGCCAGCAGTGATACTGAAAGAGATACGCAGTATTTT,CASSDTERDTQYF
TRBJ1-2,TRBV19,TRBD1,NA,TGTGCCAGTAGTAAGACAGGGAGTGACTATGGCTACACCTTC,CASSKTGSDYGYTF
TRBJ2-3,TRBV11-2,NA,NA,TGTGCCTCGAGAGACCGGGGTAAGCCTAGCACAGATACGCAGTATTTT,CASRDRGKPSTDTQYF
TRBJ1-2,TRBV11-3,NA,NA,TGTGCCAGCAGCTTAGGAGGACCGGACTGGGGTGGCTACACCTTC,CASSLGGPDWGGYTF
TRBJ2-2,TRBV27,NA,few,TGTGCCAGCAGTTTTTTCCCAGGGGAGCTGTTTTTT,CASSFFPGELFF
TRBJ2-1,TRBV11-2,NA,NA,TGTGCCAGCAGCTTAGTTCCAGGGATGCGGTTCTTC,CASSLVPGMRFF
TRBJ1-2,TRBV10-2,NA,NA,TGCGCCAGCAGTCCGCTGGGGGCCAAAGATCCTCTCTATGGCTACACCTTC,CASSPLGAKDPLYGYTF
TRBJ2-5,TRBV5-6,NA,NA,TGTGCCAGCAGCCCAGGACAGCAAGAGACCCAGTACTTC,CASSPGQQETQYF
TRBJ2-5,TRBV11-2,NA,NA,TGTGCCAGCAGCCCAACCGGCCAAGAGACCCAGTACTTC,CASSPTGQETQYF
TRBJ1-1,TRBV5-1,NA,NA,TGCGCCAGCAGCTTGCAAATAGGGGGGGACACTGAAGCTTTCTTT,CASSLQIGGDTEAFF
TRBJ1-2,TRBV11-2,NA,NA,TGTGCCAGCAGCTTAGTGTCGCAGGAAGGCTACACCTTC,CASSLVSQEGYTF
TRBJ2-5,TRBV10-3,TRBD1,once,TGTGCCATCAGTGACGGGACAGCCGATCAAGAGACCCAGTACTTC,CAISDGTADQETQYF
TRBJ2-7,TRBV5-1,TRBD2,NA,TGCGCCAGCACCCGGGCGGGGGAAGGCCACGAGCAGTACTTC,CASTRAGEGHEQYF
TRBJ2-3,TRBV5-1,TRBD2,NA,TGCGCCAGCACCCTCGCGGGATTAGCGGGAGCAGATACGCAGTATTTT,CASTLAGLAGADTQYF
TRBJ2-2,TRBV7-8,NA,NA,TGTGCCAGCAGCTTAGACTCAGGGATCGGGGAGCTGTTTTTT,CASSLDSGIGELFF
TRBJ2-3,TRBV4-1,TRBD2,NA,TGCGCCAGCAGCCAAGAGAGGGGACTAGCGGGGGAGAACACAGATACGCAGTATTTT,CASSQERGLAGENTDTQYF
TRBJ1-3,TRBV12-3/TRBV12-4,NA,once,TGTGCCAGCAGTTTGAGGGCTGGAAACACCATATATTTT,CASSLRAGNTIYF
TRBJ1-1,TRBV7-2,TRBD1,NA,TGTGCCAGCAGCCCGACCGGGACAGCAAACACTGAAGCTTTCTTT,CASSPTGTANTEAFF
TRBJ2-1,TRBV2,TRBD2,once,TGTGCCAGCAACGGGCCGCTAGCGGGCAGCTACAATGAGCAGTTCTTC,CASNGPLAGSYNEQFF
TRBJ1-1,TRBV7-2,NA,once,TGTGCCAGCAGCTTTAATCTCCGGGCTGAAGCTTTCTTT,CASSFNLRAEAFF
TRBJ1-2,TRBV5-1,NA,NA,TGCGCCAGCAGTCGGGACAAGAACTATGGCTACACCTTC,CASSRDKNYGYTF
TRBJ1-5,TRBV19,NA,NA,TGTGCCAGTAGGCGAGCCGGGGGAGGTAGCAATCAGCCCCAGCATTTT,CASRRAGGGSNQPQHF
TRBJ1-4,TRBV9,NA,NA,TGTGCCAGCAGCGTAGGGGGGGACTGGACTAATGAAAAACTGTTTTTT,CASSVGGDWTNEKLFF